Sequencing of this T cell receptor beta chain was carried out in a study of memory CD4+ T cells and cytomegalovirus serostatus. Study overall: Healthy Belgian adult donors included several CMV-positive and more than 20 CMV-negative people. Findings and limits, study-wide: The CMV-associated TCR signature appears largely within the CD4+ memory repertoire. CD4+ memory repertoires contained about 40% of the 164 reported CMV TCRbeta sequences.

Trimming took off 6 bases at V and 0 bases at J, with 3 bases between the two ends. The CDR3 runs to 13 residues. Germline V CDR1 and CDR2: MDHEN, SYDVKM. Only in-frame clones appear in the TCRdb table, and some are missing; sequencing was by immunoSEQ multiplex PCR. This table holds approximately 88,000 clones, about four fifths found once. Single viable CD3+CD4+CD8-CD45RO+ cells were sorted as the memory CD4+ T cells. After thawing, CD4+ T cells were positively selected. Note on this clone: Its antigen is not identified.

Sequenced: memory CD4+ T cells from blood. The V gene is TRBV28, the J gene TRBJ2-6; no clear D gene. The clonotype originates from an adult in good health and CMV-seropositive. The CDR3 protein is CASSDSGANVLTF. The CDR3 DNA reads as TGTGCCAGCAGCGACTCTGGGGCCAACGTCCTGACTTTC.